This T cell receptor beta chain was captured by sequencing in a study of glioma-infiltrating T cells. General study findings and limits: Gliomas, especially low-grade, showed above-expected tissue-blood divergence; non-neoplastic patients showed below.

This clonotype was observed a handful of times. Its specificity is not known. TCR alpha and beta CDR3 regions were amplified from RNA using iRepertoire nested multiplex PCR. Input was 100-400 ng of tissue mRNA or PBMC total RNA. Each CDR3 protein gets one entry after TCRdb re-called the multiplex PCR reads with MiXCR. In the table there are around 100,000 distinct CDR3 sequences, less than 30% of which are singletons. CDR1 is LGHNA and CDR2 is YSLEER in the germline V gene. With 1 base removed from V and 1 base from J, the gap between germline ends came to 10 bases. The CDR3 runs 16 residues. The source of this sequence is a human donor with low-grade glioma or glioblastoma, undergoing nonglioma brain surgery, or in good health (not recorded which). J is TRBJ2-2 and V is TRBV4-3; weak D call: TRBD1 (5 bases). Sequencing was done on a sample of glioma tissue, nonneoplastic brain tissue, or PBMCs (not recorded which). In nucleotides, the CDR3 is TGCGCCAGCAGCCAAGTCGGAGACAGGAACACCGGGGAGCTGTTTTTT. Its protein product is CASSQVGDRNTGELFF.